The text below deals with one T cell receptor (beta chain). The antigen remains unidentified. Both 60 Vbeta primers and 13 Jbeta primers went into the PCR. Some clones are missing from TCRdb's copy, which holds only in-frame ones; the method was immunoSEQ multiplex PCR. Among roughly 120,000 clones listed, roughly 70% were seen once. The CDR3 runs 14 residues. V was pared by 5 bases and J by 7 bases, with 6 bases of the junction left unmatched. Germline V gene lookup returns CDR1 MNHNY and CDR2 SVGAGI (reference sequence). This sample stems from a study of cytomegalovirus exposure and HLA in healthy donors. Study-wide findings and caveats: An observed cluster of highly shared sequence variants was recorded as a likely sequencing artifact. Sequencing depth across donors, presence/absence analyses assumed, was roughly uniform. Per published reports, the classifier diagnosed cytomegalovirus status with high specificity and sensitivity. Later analysis demonstrated an association between a missense DCLRE1C variant and TCR beta V- and J-gene trimming.

The receptor was isolated from a woman between 45 and 60 years old in good health and CMV-seropositive. The sample consisted of PBMCs. The rearrangement uses TRBV6-6 and TRBJ2-1, with 9 bases that match TRBD1. The CDR3 DNA reads TGTGCCAGCAGTCCCGGGACAGGGAGGAATGAGCAGTTCTTC. Amino acids: CASSPGTGRNEQFF.